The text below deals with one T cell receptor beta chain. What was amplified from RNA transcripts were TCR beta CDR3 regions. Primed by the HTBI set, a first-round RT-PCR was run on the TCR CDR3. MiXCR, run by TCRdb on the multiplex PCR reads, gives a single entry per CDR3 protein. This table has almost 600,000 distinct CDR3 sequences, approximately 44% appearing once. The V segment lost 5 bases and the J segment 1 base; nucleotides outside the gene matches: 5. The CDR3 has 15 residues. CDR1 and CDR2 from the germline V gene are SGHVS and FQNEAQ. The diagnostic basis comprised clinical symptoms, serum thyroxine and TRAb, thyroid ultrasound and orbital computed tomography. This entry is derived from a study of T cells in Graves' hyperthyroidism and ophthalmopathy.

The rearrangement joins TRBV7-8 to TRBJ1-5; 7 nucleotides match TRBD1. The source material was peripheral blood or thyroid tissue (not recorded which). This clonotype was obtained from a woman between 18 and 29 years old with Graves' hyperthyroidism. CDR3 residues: CASSTTGASNQPQHF. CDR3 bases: TGTGCCAGCAGCACAACAGGGGCGAGCAATCAGCCCCAGCATTTT. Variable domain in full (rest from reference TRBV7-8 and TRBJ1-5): GAGVSQSPRYKVAKRGQDVALRCDPISGHVSLFWYQQALGQGPEFLTYFQNEAQLDKSGLPSDRFFAERPEGSVSTLKIQRTQQEDSAVYLCASSTTGASNQPQHFGDGTRLSIL.